A selection of T cell receptor beta chains follows, all from one sample in a study of shared clonotypes between healthy human individuals. Repertoires were generated with immunoSEQ multiplex PCR, while TCRdb's copy carries only in-frame clones and drops some. The sample records approximately 2.1 million clones, 90% to 95% being singletons. Source material: naive CD4+ T cells from PBMCs. All receptors come from a man aged 18 to 30 in good health. Some clones in this sample may be carry-over from other donors' samples. CDR3s include the opening cysteine and the closing phenylalanine or tryptophan. D genes are given only for firm matches. Clone size appears in some rows only: once, few, many, or a class for an expanded clone.

d_call	v_call	j_call	clone_size	cdr3_aa	cdr3_nt
TRBD2	TRBV7-2	TRBJ2-7	NA	CASSLVWTSGSYEQYF	TGTGCCAGCAGCTTAGTTTGGACTAGCGGTTCCTACGAGCAGTACTTC
TRBD1	TRBV6-4	TRBJ1-2	NA	CASRGWLDREPPNYGYTF	TGTGCCAGCAGGGGGTGGTTGGACAGGGAGCCCCCCAACTATGGCTACACCTTC
TRBD1	TRBV29-1	TRBJ2-2	NA	CSVAPLTGTGELFF	TGCAGCGTTGCCCCCTTGACAGGGACCGGGGAGCTGTTTTTT
TRBD1	TRBV5-1	TRBJ1-5	NA	CASSLGDRGNQPQHF	TGCGCCAGCAGCTTGGGGGACAGAGGCAATCAGCCCCAGCATTTT
NA	TRBV2	TRBJ2-5	NA	CASILGETQYF	TGTGCCAGCATCCTGGGGGAGACCCAGTACTTC
TRBD1	TRBV7-9	TRBJ1-1	NA	CASSFTPGGYGTEAFF	TGTGCCAGCAGCTTTACCCCAGGGGGGTACGGGACTGAAGCTTTCTTT
NA	TRBV7-2	TRBJ2-5	NA	CASSLSPQETQYF	TGTGCCAGCAGCTTAAGTCCCCAGGAGACCCAGTACTTC
TRBD1	TRBV5-1	TRBJ2-1	NA	CASSLGSTGTYNEQFF	TGCGCCAGCAGCTTGGGGTCGACAGGGACCTACAATGAGCAGTTCTTC
TRBD2	TRBV5-1	TRBJ2-1	NA	CASSLEGAGAYNEQFF	TGCGCCAGCAGCTTGGAGGGAGCGGGAGCGTACAATGAGCAGTTCTTC
NA	TRBV10-3	TRBJ1-1	NA	CAIRGGGPEAFF	TGTGCCATCAGGGGAGGTGGCCCTGAAGCTTTCTTT
TRBD2	TRBV2	TRBJ2-7	NA	CATTSGRAYEQYF	TGTGCCACCACTAGCGGGAGGGCCTACGAGCAGTACTTC
NA	TRBV18	TRBJ2-1	NA	CASSPRMGNEYNEQFF	TGTGCCAGCTCCCCACGGATGGGGAACGAATACAATGAGCAGTTCTTC
NA	TRBV7-2	TRBJ2-2	NA	CASSLGVGLSNTGELFF	TGTGCCAGCAGCTTAGGCGTCGGGCTATCGAACACCGGGGAGCTGTTTTTT
NA	TRBV28	TRBJ1-5	NA	CASSLSRGRSNQPQHF	TGTGCCAGCAGTTTGTCCAGGGGACGTAGCAATCAGCCCCAGCATTTT
NA	TRBV6-1	TRBJ1-1	NA	CASSEQSDTEAFF	TGTGCCAGCAGTGAACAGTCTGACACTGAAGCTTTCTTT
TRBD1	TRBV19	TRBJ1-3	NA	CASSNRGRNTIYF	TGTGCCAGTAGCAACAGGGGAAGAAACACCATATATTTT
NA	TRBV29-1	TRBJ1-5	NA	CSIAREGNQPQHF	TGCAGTATTGCCAGGGAGGGCAATCAGCCCCAGCATTTT
TRBD1	TRBV5-1	TRBJ2-7	NA	CASSHPDRGREQYF	TGCGCCAGCAGCCACCCCGACAGGGGGCGCGAGCAGTACTTC
TRBD2	TRBV29-1	TRBJ2-7	once	CSVGKLAGGYEQYF	TGCAGCGTTGGAAAACTAGCGGGAGGGTACGAGCAGTACTTC
TRBD2	TRBV5-1	TRBJ2-3	NA	CASSTTSGSIPDTQYF	TGCGCCAGCAGCACAACTAGCGGGAGTATCCCAGATACGCAGTATTTT
TRBD2	TRBV2	TRBJ2-1	NA	CASSIGLAGGPEQFF	TGTGCCAGCAGTATAGGACTAGCGGGAGGTCCTGAGCAGTTCTTC
NA	TRBV9	TRBJ1-2	NA	CASSETDPRGYTF	TGTGCCAGCAGCGAAACGGATCCTCGGGGCTACACCTTC
TRBD1	TRBV18	TRBJ2-7	NA	CASSPGTGYDRQYF	TGTGCCAGCTCTCCAGGGACAGGGTACGATCGGCAGTACTTC
NA	TRBV28	TRBJ1-1	NA	CASSLRWNTEAFF	TGTGCCAGCAGTTTAAGATGGAACACTGAAGCTTTCTTT
NA	TRBV5-4	TRBJ2-7	NA	CASSLNRGEQYF	TGTGCCAGCAGCTTGAATCGGGGCGAGCAGTACTTC
TRBD2	TRBV5-6	TRBJ2-2	NA	CASSPRRGRTTGELFF	TGTGCCAGCAGCCCCCGGCGCGGGAGGACCACCGGGGAGCTGTTTTTT
TRBD1	TRBV28	TRBJ1-2	NA	CASSLFIGTGRNYGYTF	TGTGCCAGCAGTTTATTTATCGGGACAGGGAGGAACTATGGCTACACCTTC
NA	TRBV28	TRBJ2-7	NA	CASSSGAEQYF	TGTGCCAGCTCTTCAGGGGCCGAGCAGTACTTC
TRBD2	TRBV19	TRBJ2-3	once	CASSSGRARDTQYF	TGTGCCAGTAGTAGCGGGAGGGCCCGGGATACGCAGTATTTT
TRBD2	TRBV25-1	TRBJ2-7	once	CASSAGLAGSSYEQYF	TGTGCCAGCAGTGCGGGACTAGCGGGGAGCTCCTACGAGCAGTACTTC
NA	TRBV6-5	TRBJ2-7	NA	CASSTTVGEQYF	TGTGCCAGCAGTACGACAGTGGGCGAGCAGTACTTC
TRBD1	TRBV19	TRBJ1-4	NA	CASRRTGGTNEKLFF	TGTGCCAGTAGGAGGACAGGGGGCACTAATGAAAAACTGTTTTTT
TRBD1	TRBV28	TRBJ1-2	NA	CASSSSGTGGYGYTF	TGTGCCAGCAGTTCATCCGGGACAGGGGGTTATGGCTACACCTTC
NA	TRBV7-9	TRBJ2-3	NA	CASSLRGFADTQYF	TGTGCCAGCAGCTTAAGAGGGTTCGCAGATACGCAGTATTTT
NA	TRBV29-1	TRBJ2-7	NA	CSVSTGGVYEQYF	TGCAGCGTCAGTACAGGGGGGGTCTACGAGCAGTACTTC
TRBD1	TRBV11-2	TRBJ1-4	NA	CASSPQGYVDEKLFF	TGTGCCAGCAGCCCACAGGGGTATGTTGATGAAAAACTGTTTTTT
NA	TRBV7-9	TRBJ1-5	NA	CASSLGEGEQPQHF	TGTGCCAGCAGCTTAGGGGAGGGGGAACAGCCCCAGCATTTT
NA	TRBV5-4	TRBJ1-2	NA	CASSSPTTGGGGYTF	TGTGCCAGCAGCTCTCCTACGACAGGAGGAGGTGGCTACACCTTC
NA	TRBV2	TRBJ1-1	NA	CASSPTVNTEAFF	TGTGCCAGCAGTCCGACGGTGAACACTGAAGCTTTCTTT
NA	TRBV18	TRBJ2-2	NA	CASSPLSQGWNTGELFF	TGTGCCAGCTCACCGCTTTCACAGGGTTGGAACACCGGGGAGCTGTTTTTT
TRBD2	TRBV30	TRBJ2-2	NA	CAWKRLAGQGGELFF	TGTGCCTGGAAACGACTAGCGGGTCAAGGCGGGGAGCTGTTTTTT
TRBD2	TRBV4-1	TRBJ2-7	NA	CASSHLAGETYEQYF	TGCGCCAGCAGCCATTTAGCGGGAGAGACCTACGAGCAGTACTTC
NA	TRBV15	TRBJ2-7	NA	CATSRGGYPPYEQYF	TGTGCCACCAGCAGAGGAGGGTACCCCCCATACGAGCAGTACTTC
TRBD1	TRBV7-6	TRBJ2-7	NA	CASSPRQGEQYF	TGTGCCAGCAGCCCACGACAGGGTGAGCAGTACTTC
NA	TRBV15	TRBJ2-3	NA	CATSNRQENTDTQYF	TGTGCCACCAGCAACCGACAGGAAAACACAGATACGCAGTATTTT
TRBD2	TRBV2	TRBJ2-1	once	CATMSGLASKNEQFF	TGTGCCACCATGTCGGGACTAGCGTCTAAGAATGAGCAGTTCTTC
NA	TRBV4-3	TRBJ2-3	NA	CASSWGPSTDTQYF	TGCGCCAGCAGTTGGGGGCCGAGCACAGATACGCAGTATTTT
NA	TRBV9	TRBJ2-5	NA	CASSVAVQETQYF	TGTGCCAGCAGCGTAGCGGTCCAAGAGACCCAGTACTTC
NA	TRBV9	TRBJ2-7	NA	CASSGGSSRTYEQYF	TGTGCCAGCAGCGGGGGGTCGAGTCGAACCTACGAGCAGTACTTC
NA	TRBV9	TRBJ2-1	NA	CASSPSGTSRKNSNEQFF	TGTGCCAGCAGCCCCTCGGGAACTAGCAGAAAAAATAGCAATGAGCAGTTCTTC
NA	TRBV12-5	TRBJ2-5	NA	CASGLDTYWTQGTQYF	TGTGCTAGTGGTTTGGACACCTACTGGACTCAGGGGACCCAGTACTTC
NA	TRBV5-4	TRBJ2-1	NA	CASSSLYNEQFF	TGTGCCAGCAGCTCGCTTTACAATGAGCAGTTCTTC
TRBD2	TRBV7-2	TRBJ2-1	NA	CASSLYGTSGNNEQFF	TGTGCCAGCAGCTTGTACGGGACTAGCGGGAACAATGAGCAGTTCTTC
NA	TRBV6-6	TRBJ1-4	NA	CASSYQAGNEKLFF	TGTGCCAGCAGTTATCAGGCAGGGAATGAAAAACTGTTTTTT
NA	TRBV28	TRBJ2-2	NA	CASSREGRRNTGELFF	TGTGCCAGCAGTCGTGAGGGGAGGCGGAACACCGGGGAGCTGTTTTTT
TRBD2	TRBV6-6	TRBJ2-1	NA	CASILLAGDEQFF	TGTGCCAGCATCCTTCTAGCGGGAGATGAGCAGTTCTTC
NA	TRBV29-1	TRBJ2-1	NA	CSGVRGISGNEQFF	TGCAGCGGGGTGCGCGGAATAAGCGGCAATGAGCAGTTCTTC
NA	TRBV2	TRBJ2-5	NA	CASSEGRFQETQYF	TGTGCCAGCAGTGAAGGAAGATTCCAAGAGACCCAGTACTTC
TRBD1	TRBV6-5	TRBJ2-7	NA	CASSYPGQGTNEQYF	TGTGCCAGCAGTTACCCGGGACAGGGGACAAACGAGCAGTACTTC
NA	TRBV6-6	TRBJ1-5	NA	CASSPAGNQPQHF	TGTGCCAGCAGCCCCGCCGGCAATCAGCCCCAGCATTTT